The sequence of this T cell receptor beta chain was determined in a study of cytomegalovirus exposure and HLA in healthy donors. The overall study: The early release's HLA-typed donors yielded tens of millions of unique TCRs. Findings and caveats of the study: Sequencing likely produced, as an artifact, a cluster of highly shared sequence variants. Fewer N-insertions than the approximately 680-donor mean were reportedly shown by an Asian-associated ancestry cluster in a later analysis. In a later analysis, TCR beta V- and J-gene trimming was associated with a missense DCLRE1C variant.

The V end lost 2 bases, the J end lost 0 bases, and 20 bases lay between the germline ends. The length of the CDR3 is 19 residues. Germline CDR1 and CDR2: MGHRA and YSYEKL. PCR primers comprised 60 Vbeta and 13 Jbeta primers. Profiling relied on immunoSEQ multiplex PCR, and the TCRdb table lists in-frame clones only, not all of them. The table records about 150,000 clones, around three quarters of them present only once. Comment on this clone: Its antigen is currently unknown.

Sequencing was carried out using PBMCs. This sequence joins TRBV4-1 and TRBJ2-4; tentative D call: TRBD1 (6 bases). This TCR was recovered from a middle-aged man in good health and CMV-seronegative. CDR3 DNA sequence: TGCGCCAGCAGCCAATTCCTCACCCTGGCAGGGGTAGCCAAAAACATTCAGTACTTC. It yields the protein CASSQFLTLAGVAKNIQYF.